This T cell receptor (beta chain) was retrieved from a study of cytomegalovirus exposure and HLA in healthy donors. Germline V gene sequence: CDR1 LNHNV, CDR2 YYDKDF (reference sequence). CDR3 size: 21 residues. Trimming at V came to 0 bases and at J to 2 bases, leaving 13 bases not matched to a gene. It was with 60 Vbeta and 13 Jbeta primers that the PCR ran. TCRdb keeps only in-frame clones here, not all; method: immunoSEQ multiplex PCR. The sample has approximately 140,000 clones, 80% seen once; the top ten hold 1% to 1.5%. Sequencing input: PBMCs. The receptor's source is a male donor in good health and CMV-seropositive. The chain uses TRBV15 and TRBJ2-3; 14 bases match TRBD2. In DNA, the CDR3 is TGTGCCACCAGCAGAGATCCAAGGACTAGCGGGAGGTCCTCCGACACAGATACGCAGTATTTT. This gives the protein CATSRDPRTSGRSSDTDTQYF. The full variable domain, in which reference TRBV15 and TRBJ2-3 provide the parts outside the CDR3, is DAMVIQNPRYQVTQFGKPVTLSCSQTLNHNVMYWYQQKSSQAPKLLFHYYDKDFNNEADTPDNFQSRRPNTSFCFLDIRSPGLGDTAMYLCATSRDPRTSGRSSDTDTQYFGPGTRLTVL.